Listed here are 23 T cell receptor beta chains from one sample, sequenced in a study of blood T cells in healthy people across ages. Using a J-beta primer mix together with a sample-barcoded 5' primer, a second PCR was run for roughly 6 to 11 cycles. TCRdb passed the 5' RACE reads through MiXCR, listing each CDR3 protein once. Of approximately 810,000 distinct CDR3 sequences listed, about 30% are singletons. What was sequenced was blood. These receptors were obtained from an elderly woman in good health.

Turning to this clonotype: Since a much larger clone is just one base distant, this may be a read error. The rearrangement joins TRBV12-3 or TRBV12-4 to TRBJ1-4; no reliable D call. This CDR3 has 15 amino acids. CDR3 loop: CASSLFASTNEKRFF. The DNA of the CDR3 is TGTGCCAGCAGTTTATTCGCCTCAACTAATGAAAAACGGTTTTTT.

At least ten counts were recorded for this clonotype. V and J are TRBV4-3 and TRBJ1-2; 9 nucleotides line up with TRBD1. The CDR3 extends over 15 amino acids. CDR1 is LGHNA, CDR2 YSLEER, per germline. The J segment lost 5 bases and the V segment lost 2 bases, leaving 6 bases of the junction unmatched. The chain's CDR3 is CASSQTDRGPYGYTF. The CDR3 nucleotides read TGCGCCAGCAGCCAAACGGACAGGGGCCCATATGGCTACACCTTC.

With respect to this clonotype: This sequence may be a read error, since a much larger clone differs from it by one base. The rearrangement uses TRBV5-1 and TRBJ2-5; 8 bases fit TRBD1. The CDR3 extends over 15 amino acids. Germline CDR1 SGHRS, CDR2 YFSETQ. With V trimmed by 4 bases and J by 11 bases, 16 bases remained unmatched. The CDR3 DNA sequence: TGCGCCAGCAGCCTGGCAGGGGACAGGTACAATGAGCAGTACTTC. Translation gives CASSLAGDRYNEQYF.

The chain joins TRBV4-3 to TRBJ1-4; no clear D. The V gene's germline CDR1 is LGHNA and CDR2 YSLEER. Trimming cost V 0 bases and J 1 base, with 9 bases left between them. The CDR3 has 16 residues. Written as DNA, the CDR3 is TGCGCCAGCAGCCAAGATGCCCCGGGAACTAATGAAAAACTGTTTTTT. Translation gives CASSQDAPGTNEKLFF.

The V gene is TRBV29-1, the J gene TRBJ2-7; 7 bases are a match to TRBD1. The DNA end is more similar to TRBJ2-5, so the J call may be wrong. The CDR3 sequence is 14 residues long. CDR1 and CDR2 from the germline V gene are SQVTM and ANQGSEA. In nucleotides, the CDR3 is TGCAGCGTTGTTTTAGAGACAGGGCTCCTGACCCAGTACTTC. This encodes CSVVLETGLLTQYF.

The CDR3 bases are TGCGCCAGCAGCCGGACAAGGACTAGCGGGGGGTCCAGAAACACCGGGGAGCTGTTTTTT. Translating it yields CASSRTRTSGGSRNTGELFF. V usage is TRBV5-1 and J usage is TRBJ2-2; TRBD2 aligns across 14 bases. CDR1 is SGHRS and CDR2 is YFSETQ in the germline V gene. V trimming: 4 bases; J trimming: 2 bases; junction bases outside the gene matches: 13. The CDR3 consists of 20 residues.

This clonotype was seen many times. The V gene is TRBV20-1, the J gene TRBJ2-1; the match to TRBD2 covers 11 bases. Germline V CDR1 and CDR2: DFQATT, SNEGSKA (reference sequence). CDR3 length equals 15 residues. Losses at the gene ends were 0 bases for V and 9 bases for J; bases not matched to a gene: 7. CDR3 residues: CSARDPSGGTPEQFF. Here the CDR3 DNA reads TGCAGTGCTAGAGACCCTAGCGGGGGGACCCCTGAGCAGTTCTTC.

This clonotype has a count of ten or more. The chain is built from TRBV20-1 and TRBJ1-2; D may be TRBD1 (6 bases). CDR1 DFQATT and CDR2 SNEGSKA come from the germline V gene (reference sequence). Trimming removed 5 bases at V and 1 base at J, with 14 bases between. This CDR3 contains 14 residues. The CDR3 region is CSAGGGQSNYGYTF. The CDR3 DNA follows: TGCAGTGCTGGTGGGGGACAAAGTAACTATGGCTACACCTTC.

J is TRBJ2-5 and V is TRBV24-1, with 11 bases that match TRBD2. The V segment lost 6 bases and the J segment 11 bases; nucleotides outside the gene matches: 16. Germline CDR1 and CDR2: KGHDR and SFDVKD. CDR3 length equals 16 residues. The chain's CDR3 is CATSSSRLAGLGEQYF. DNA for the CDR3: TGTGCCACCAGTTCGTCCCGACTAGCGGGGTTAGGAGAGCAGTACTTC.

Turning to this clonotype: A much larger clonotype is one base distant, so this may be a read error. The J gene is TRBJ2-3, the V gene TRBV9; tentatively, D is TRBD1 (5 bases). The CDR3 sequence is 13 residues long. Germline CDR1 SGDLS, CDR2 YYNGEE. The CDR3 loop is CASSVGNTGTQYF. CDR3 bases: TGTGCCAGCAGCGTGGGGAACACAGGTACGCAGTATTTT.

This clonotype showed up many times. This chain links TRBV12-3 or TRBV12-4 with TRBJ2-3, with no clear D. Trimming removed 1 base from V and 4 bases from J, with 12 bases in between. The CDR3 consists of 15 residues. The CDR3, as DNA: TGTGCCAGCAGTTTAGGGATTAGTAGGGCAGATACGCAGTATTTT. It translates to CASSLGISRADTQYF.

The chain employs TRBV30 and TRBJ1-5; D gene unclear. Germline V gives CDR1 GTSNPN, CDR2 SVGIG (reference sequence). The CDR3 runs to 12 residues. Trimming stripped 5 bases from V and 7 bases from J, with 12 bases between. CDR3 residues: CAWARSGQPQHF. The CDR3 DNA reads as TGTGCCTGGGCCCGGTCGGGACAGCCCCAGCATTTT. Complete variable domain (other parts from reference TRBV30 and TRBJ1-5): SQTIHQWPATLVQPVGSPLSLECTVEGTSNPNLYWYRQAAGRGLQLLFYSVGIGQISSEVPQNLSASRPQDRQFILSSKKLLLSDSGFYLCAWARSGQPQHFGDGTRLSIL.

Comments on this clonotype: A junction end diverges from the germline sequence, so it may reflect a read error. The genes are TRBV11-2 and TRBJ1-1; a weak D match, TRBD1 (5 bases). This CDR3 has 14 amino acids. Germline CDR1 is SGHAT and CDR2 is FQNNGV. The CDR3 loop is CASSLGGGNAEAFF. For the CDR3, the DNA is TGTGCCAGCAGCTTAGGCGGGGGGAACGCTGAAGCTTTCTTT.

Only a few counts were recorded for this clonotype. This chain uses TRBV11-2 with TRBJ2-7; the D call may be TRBD1 or TRBD2 (7 bases each). Trimming cost V 1 base and J 5 bases, with 15 bases left between them. Germline V lookup: CDR1 SGHAT, CDR2 FQNNGV. The CDR3 length is 15 residues. CDR3 protein: CASSLVSGGGHEQYF. As DNA, the CDR3 is TGTGCCAGCAGCTTAGTCTCAGGGGGGGGGCACGAGCAGTACTTC.

This clonotype was counted between two and nine times. This may stem from a read error, because a much larger clone lies one nucleotide away. The CDR3 sequence is CSAEQGSTDTQYF. In nucleotides, the CDR3 is TGCAGTGCTGAACAGGGTTCCACAGATACGCAGTATTTT. The V call is TRBV20-1, the J call TRBJ2-3; a weak D match, TRBD1 (6 bases). V lost 5 bases and J 2 bases, leaving 11 bases between the germline ends. The CDR3 length is 13 residues. Germline CDR1 and CDR2: DFQATT and SNEGSKA (reference sequence).

This clonotype showed up just a few times. This rearrangement joins TRBV7-9 to TRBJ1-1; no definite D call. Trimming stripped 2 bases from V and 1 base from J, with 11 bases between. The CDR3 sequence is 15 residues long. Looked up from germline, CDR1 is SEHNR and CDR2 is FQNEAQ (reference sequence). The CDR3 sequence: CASSLSRVSNTEAFF. In DNA, the CDR3 is TGTGCCAGCAGCTTATCTAGGGTATCGAACACTGAAGCTTTCTTT.

V and J are TRBV6-5 and TRBJ2-7, with a possible D match to TRBD1 (5 bases). Trimming removed 0 bases from V and 7 bases from J, with 19 bases in between. The CDR3 sequence is 16 residues long. Germline loops: CDR1 MNHEY, CDR2 SVGAGI. The CDR3: CASSYSSGAGFNEQYF. CDR3 nucleotide sequence: TGTGCCAGCAGTTACTCGTCTGGGGCAGGGTTCAATGAGCAGTACTTC.

Details on this clonotype: A read error may explain this, as a much larger clone is one base away. The chain links TRBV7-9 to TRBJ1-1; D remains unclear. CDR1 and CDR2 (germline): SEHNR, FQNEAQ (reference sequence). The CDR3 has 13 residues. The CDR3 reads CASSLAANTKAFF. CDR3 bases: TGTGCCAGCAGCTTAGCGGCGAACACTAAAGCTTTCTTT.

This chain connects TRBV27 to TRBJ1-4; 10 nucleotides match TRBD1. This CDR3 comprises 18 residues. Trimming at V came to 0 bases and at J to 13 bases, leaving 17 bases not matched to a gene. Germline V gene data show CDR1 as MNHEY and CDR2 as SMNVEV (reference sequence). DNA of the CDR3: TGTGCCAGCAGTTTATCTTTCGGGACAGGGGTTAAAAGAGGCGGACTGTTTTTT. This sequence encodes CASSLSFGTGVKRGGLFF.

The rearrangement links TRBV7-8 to TRBJ2-7; either TRBD1 or TRBD2 may fit D (5 bases each). The CDR3 runs 15 residues. With 4 bases removed from V and 2 bases from J, the gap between germline ends came to 15 bases. Germline V CDR1 and CDR2: SGHVS, FQNEAQ. CDR3 sequence: CASSYPQGDPYEQYF. CDR3 DNA: TGTGCCAGCAGCTACCCGCAGGGAGACCCCTACGAGCAGTACTTC. The full variable domain, its missing parts supplied by reference TRBV7-8 and TRBJ2-7, is GAGVSQSPRYKVAKRGQDVALRCDPISGHVSLFWYQQALGQGPEFLTYFQNEAQLDKSGLPSDRFFAERPEGSVSTLKIQRTQQEDSAVYLCASSYPQGDPYEQYFGPGTRLTVT.

This clonotype was picked up many times. The chain joins TRBV12-3 or TRBV12-4 to TRBJ1-2; 8 bases are shared with TRBD1. Trimming cost V 5 bases and J 4 bases; bases outside gene matches: 3. The CDR3 spans 13 residues. The CDR3 bases are TGTGCCAGCAGTCGACAGGGGACCTATGGCTACACCTTC. Encoded protein: CASSRQGTYGYTF.

V usage is TRBV20-1 and J usage is TRBJ2-7; D is possibly TRBD1 (5 bases). Between the trimmed V and J ends, which lost 5 bases and 1 base, there was a span of 12 bases. CDR3 length: 13 amino acids. CDR1 is DFQATT, CDR2 SNEGSKA, per germline (reference sequence). The CDR3 sequence: CSAPATVSYEQYF. The DNA of the CDR3 is TGCAGTGCTCCTGCGACAGTTTCCTACGAGCAGTACTTC.

This clonotype was counted at least ten times. A clone one base away is much larger, so this may be a read error. This rearrangement joins TRBV7-2 to TRBJ2-1; D unresolved. Trimming shortened V by 1 base and J by 9 bases, and 7 bases separated the two germline ends. This CDR3 has 12 residues. The germline V gene encodes CDR1 SGHTA and CDR2 FQGNSA. CDR3 amino acids: CASSLGWGEQFF. Here the CDR3 DNA reads TGTGCCAGCAGCTTAGGGTGGGGTGAGCAGTTCTTC.